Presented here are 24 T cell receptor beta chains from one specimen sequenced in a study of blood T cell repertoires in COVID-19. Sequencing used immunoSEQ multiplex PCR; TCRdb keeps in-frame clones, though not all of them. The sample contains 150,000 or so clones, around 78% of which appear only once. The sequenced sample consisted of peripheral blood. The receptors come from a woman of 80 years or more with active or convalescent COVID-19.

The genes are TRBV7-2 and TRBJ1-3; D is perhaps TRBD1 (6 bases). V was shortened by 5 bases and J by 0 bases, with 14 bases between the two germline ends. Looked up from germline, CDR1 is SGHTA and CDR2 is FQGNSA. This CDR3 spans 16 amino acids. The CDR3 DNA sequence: TGTGCCAGCAGCCTACGGTTAGGGGGCTCTGGAAACACCATATATTTT. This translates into CASSLRLGGSGNTIYF.

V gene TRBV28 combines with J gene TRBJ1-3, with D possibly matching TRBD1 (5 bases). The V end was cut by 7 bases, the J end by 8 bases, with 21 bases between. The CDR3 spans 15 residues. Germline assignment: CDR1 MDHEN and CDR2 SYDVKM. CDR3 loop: CASNGALTGSYTIYF. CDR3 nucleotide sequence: TGTGCCAGCAATGGGGCCCTGACCGGGTCTTACACCATATATTTT.

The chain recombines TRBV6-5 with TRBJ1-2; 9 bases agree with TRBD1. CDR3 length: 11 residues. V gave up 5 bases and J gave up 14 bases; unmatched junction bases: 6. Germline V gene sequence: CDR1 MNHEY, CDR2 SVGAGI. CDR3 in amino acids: CASSRTGAKTF. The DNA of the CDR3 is TGTGCCAGCAGTCGGACAGGGGCGAAGACCTTC.

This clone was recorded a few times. CDR3 in DNA: TGTGCCAGCAGTGGCTATTCGACAGGAATAGATGAAAAACTGTTTTTT. Translated: CASSGYSTGIDEKLFF. The chain joins TRBV25-1 to TRBJ1-4, with D possibly matching TRBD1 (6 bases). CDR3 length: 16 amino acids. Trimming shortened V by 4 bases and J by 6 bases, and 18 bases separated the two germline ends. Germline V gives CDR1 MGHDK, CDR2 SYGVNS.

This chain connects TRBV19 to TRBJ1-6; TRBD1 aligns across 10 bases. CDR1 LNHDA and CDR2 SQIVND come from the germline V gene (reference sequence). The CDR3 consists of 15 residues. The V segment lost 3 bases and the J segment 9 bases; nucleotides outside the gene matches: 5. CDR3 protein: CASSMGQGFRSPLHF. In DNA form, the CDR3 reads TGTGCCAGTAGTATGGGACAGGGGTTTCGTTCACCCCTCCACTTT.

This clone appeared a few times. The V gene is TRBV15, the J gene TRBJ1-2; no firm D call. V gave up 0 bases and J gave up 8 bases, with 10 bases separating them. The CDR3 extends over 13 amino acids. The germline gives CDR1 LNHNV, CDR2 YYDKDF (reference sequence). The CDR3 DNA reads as TGTGCCACCAGCAGAGACCACCGGGGAGGCTACACCTTC. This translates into CATSRDHRGGYTF.

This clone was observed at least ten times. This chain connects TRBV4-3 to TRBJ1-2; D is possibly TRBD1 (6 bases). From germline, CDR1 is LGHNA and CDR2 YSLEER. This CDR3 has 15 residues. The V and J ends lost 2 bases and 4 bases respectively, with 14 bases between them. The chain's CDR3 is CASSQLDSPLYGYTF. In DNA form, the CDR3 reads TGCGCCAGCAGCCAACTGGACAGCCCTCTCTATGGCTACACCTTC.

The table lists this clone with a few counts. The CDR3 DNA reads TGTGCCAGTAGTATAGTTAGGGGAATGAACACTGAAGCTTTCTTT. As protein: CASSIVRGMNTEAFF. J is TRBJ1-1 and V is TRBV19; tentative D call: TRBD1 (5 bases). With 1 base removed from V and 0 bases from J, the gap between germline ends came to 9 bases. This CDR3 has 15 amino acids. In germline, CDR1 is LNHDA, CDR2 SQIVND (reference sequence).

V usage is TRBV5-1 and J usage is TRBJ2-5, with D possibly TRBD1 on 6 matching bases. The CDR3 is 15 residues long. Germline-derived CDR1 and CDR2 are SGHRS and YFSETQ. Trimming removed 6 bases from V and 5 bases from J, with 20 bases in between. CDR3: CASTQLQGKSETQYF. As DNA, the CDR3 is TGCGCCAGCACCCAATTACAGGGAAAGTCGGAGACCCAGTACTTC.

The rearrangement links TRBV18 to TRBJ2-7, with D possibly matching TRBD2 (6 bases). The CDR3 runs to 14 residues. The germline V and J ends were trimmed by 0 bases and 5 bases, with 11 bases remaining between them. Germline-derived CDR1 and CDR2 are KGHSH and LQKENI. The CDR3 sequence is CASSPPARGNEQYF. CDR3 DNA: TGTGCCAGCTCACCACCGGCTCGGGGGAACGAGCAGTACTTC. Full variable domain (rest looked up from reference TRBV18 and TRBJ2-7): NAGVMQNPRHLVRRRGQEARLRCSPMKGHSHVYWYRQLPEEGLKFMVYLQKENIIDESGMPKERFSAEFPKEGPSILRIQQVVRGDSAAYFCASSPPARGNEQYFGPGTRLTVT.

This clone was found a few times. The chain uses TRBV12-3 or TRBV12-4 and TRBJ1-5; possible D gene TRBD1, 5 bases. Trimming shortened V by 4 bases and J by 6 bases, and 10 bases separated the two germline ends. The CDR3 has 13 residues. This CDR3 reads CASSSRGGQPQHF. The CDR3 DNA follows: TGTGCCAGCAGTTCTAGGGGAGGTCAGCCCCAGCATTTT.

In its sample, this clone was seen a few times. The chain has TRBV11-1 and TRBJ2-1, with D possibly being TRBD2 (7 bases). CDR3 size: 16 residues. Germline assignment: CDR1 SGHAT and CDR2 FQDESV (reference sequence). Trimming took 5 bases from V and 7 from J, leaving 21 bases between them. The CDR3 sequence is CASSPQSRGAGNEQFF. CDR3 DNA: TGTGCCAGCAGCCCCCAATCCCGGGGGGCCGGGAATGAGCAGTTCTTC.

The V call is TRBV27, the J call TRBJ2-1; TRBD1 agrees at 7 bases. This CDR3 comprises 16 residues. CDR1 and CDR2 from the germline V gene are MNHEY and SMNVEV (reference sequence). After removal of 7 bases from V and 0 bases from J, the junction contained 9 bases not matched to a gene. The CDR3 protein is CASTKDRTSSYNEQFF. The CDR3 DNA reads TGTGCCAGCACCAAGGACAGGACGAGCTCCTACAATGAGCAGTTCTTC.

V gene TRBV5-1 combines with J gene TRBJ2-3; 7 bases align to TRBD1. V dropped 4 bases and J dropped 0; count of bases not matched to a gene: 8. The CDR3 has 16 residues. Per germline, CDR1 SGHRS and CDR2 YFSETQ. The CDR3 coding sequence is TGCGCCAGCAGCCTCCGACAGGGATCTAGCACAGATACGCAGTATTTT. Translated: CASSLRQGSSTDTQYF.

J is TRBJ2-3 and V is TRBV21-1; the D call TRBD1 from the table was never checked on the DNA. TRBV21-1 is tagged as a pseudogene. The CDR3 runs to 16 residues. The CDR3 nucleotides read TGTGCCAGCAGCAAAGTTTCAGGGGGCTCATCAGATACGCAGTATTTT. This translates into CASSKVSGGSSDTQYF.

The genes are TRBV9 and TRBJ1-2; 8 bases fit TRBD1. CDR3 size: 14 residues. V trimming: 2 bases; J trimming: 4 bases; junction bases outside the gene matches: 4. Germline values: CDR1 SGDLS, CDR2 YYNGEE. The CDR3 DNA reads TGTGCCAGCAGCGTCAGGACAGGGACCTATGGCTACACCTTC. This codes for CASSVRTGTYGYTF.

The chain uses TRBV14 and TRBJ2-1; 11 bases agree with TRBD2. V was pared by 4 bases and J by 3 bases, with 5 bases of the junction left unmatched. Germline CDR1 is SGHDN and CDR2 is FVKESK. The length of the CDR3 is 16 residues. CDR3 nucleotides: TGTGCCAGCAGCCGAGCCGGGACTAGCGGCTACAATGAGCAGTTCTTC. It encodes CASSRAGTSGYNEQFF.

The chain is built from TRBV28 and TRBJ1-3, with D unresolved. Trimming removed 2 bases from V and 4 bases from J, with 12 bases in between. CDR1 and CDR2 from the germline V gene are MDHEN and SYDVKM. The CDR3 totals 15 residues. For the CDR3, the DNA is TGTGCCAGCAGTTTACCTGGGCCCTGGGGAAACACCATATATTTT. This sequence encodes CASSLPGPWGNTIYF.

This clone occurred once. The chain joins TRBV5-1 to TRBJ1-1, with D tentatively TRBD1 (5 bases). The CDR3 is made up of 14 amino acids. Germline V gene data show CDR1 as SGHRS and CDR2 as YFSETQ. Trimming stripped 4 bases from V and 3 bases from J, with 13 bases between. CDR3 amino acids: CASSLVPGDTEAFF. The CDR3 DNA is TGCGCCAGCAGCCTGGTTCCGGGGGACACTGAAGCTTTCTTT. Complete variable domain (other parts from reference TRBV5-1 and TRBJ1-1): KAGVTQTPRYLIKTRGQQVTLSCSPISGHRSVSWYQQTPGQGLQFLFEYFSETQRNKGNFPGRFSGRQFSNSRSEMNVSTLELGDSALYLCASSLVPGDTEAFFGQGTRLTVV.

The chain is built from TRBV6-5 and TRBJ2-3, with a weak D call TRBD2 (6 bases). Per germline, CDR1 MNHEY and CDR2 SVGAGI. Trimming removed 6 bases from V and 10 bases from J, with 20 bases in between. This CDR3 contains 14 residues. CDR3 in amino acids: CASRDGTPGGAQYF. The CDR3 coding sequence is TGTGCCAGCAGGGACGGGACTCCCGGGGGTGCGCAGTATTTT.

This CDR3 is CASSQGGSGTEAFF. CDR3 DNA sequence: TGTGCCAGCAGCCAAGGAGGCTCGGGCACTGAAGCTTTCTTT. The V and J genes are TRBV3-1 (or the pseudogene TRBV3-2) and TRBJ1-1; D gene ambiguous. This CDR3 is built from 14 residues. Germline CDR1 and CDR2: LGHDT and YNNKEL (reference sequence). V lost 1 base and J lost 4, with 10 bases in between.

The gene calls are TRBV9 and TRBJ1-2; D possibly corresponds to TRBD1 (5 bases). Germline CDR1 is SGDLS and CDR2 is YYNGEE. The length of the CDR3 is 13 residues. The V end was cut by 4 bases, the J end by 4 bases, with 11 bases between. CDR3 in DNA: TGTGCCAGCAGCCCCGGGGGGGGCTATGGCTACACCTTC. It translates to CASSPGGGYGYTF.

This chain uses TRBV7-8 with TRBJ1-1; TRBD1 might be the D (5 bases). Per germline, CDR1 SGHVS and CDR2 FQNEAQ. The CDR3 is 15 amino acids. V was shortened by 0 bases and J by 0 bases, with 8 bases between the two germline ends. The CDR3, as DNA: TGTGCCAGCAGCTTAGCGGGGCAGATGAACACTGAAGCTTTCTTT. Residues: CASSLAGQMNTEAFF.

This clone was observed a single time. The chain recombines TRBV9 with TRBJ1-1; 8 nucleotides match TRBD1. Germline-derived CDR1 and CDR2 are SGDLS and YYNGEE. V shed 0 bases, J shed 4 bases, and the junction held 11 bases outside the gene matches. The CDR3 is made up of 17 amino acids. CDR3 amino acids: CASSVVPSRGTGTEAFF. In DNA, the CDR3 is TGTGCCAGCAGCGTAGTACCCTCAAGGGGGACAGGCACTGAAGCTTTCTTT.